This T cell receptor beta chain is drawn from a study of blood T cell repertoires in COVID-19 (dated by TCRdb to 2020 to 2022). The study in broad terms: Samples covering the acute and convalescent phases of COVID-19 were provided by collaborators in the United States, Italy and Spain. Samples were obtained from the ongoing ImmuneRACE study (first 160 participants) and from 1,200 or so subjects provided by 6 global collaborators. The material from the prospective study consisted of cDNA or gDNA derived from T cells, B-cell-depleted T cells, or PBMCs. Subjects who had been exposed to COVID-19, were actively infected with it, or had recovered from it provided the deeply sampled blood TCRbeta repertoires that made up the dataset. The repertoires were released in a freely available public database intended as a resource for research on the immune response to SARS-CoV-2. HLA class I and class II types, where available, came from metadata supplied by the sample provider rather than from assay-based typing. Sample metadata almost always included a de-identified subject ID, COVID-19 status, age in years and sex. The paper as a whole reports these results and caveats: The quantity of clinical and demographic metadata differed by source and by participant and was supplied without curation.

TCRbeta CDR3 regions were amplified from genomic DNA using the immunoSEQ Assay, a bias-controlled multiplex PCR. The study's own analysis went as follows. Nucleated cell counts per sample were estimated from amplification of reference gene primers within the assay. Sequence reads were collapsed and filtered to measure the absolute abundance of every unique TCRbeta CDR3 rearrangement. For each sample, productive Simpson clonality was calculated by taking the square root of Simpson's diversity index across productive rearrangements. The table comes from immuneACCESS by way of TCRdb, which keeps in-frame sequences with V and J called. Part of the clones is missing from these tables; in studies checked, under half for an unresolved V gene and the rest for unknown reasons. V and J calls and clone size are given by that table; D and trimming were obtained from the DNA. The sample table contains hundreds of thousands of clones; only one count was recorded for roughly 87% of them. 3% of the sample is held by the ten biggest clonotypes.

Enrolling through a virtual design, the prospective study's participants ranged in age from roughly 18 to 89 years and lived across roughly 23 United States geographic areas. To assign participants to cohorts, the prospective study relied on clinical history that participants themselves reported in a screening survey and a study questionnaire. For ImmuneRACE Cohort 3, a participant was defined as recovered based on two consecutive negative NP/OP PCR tests, clearance by a healthcare professional, or resolution of symptoms. In the prospective study, mobile phlebotomists collected whole blood, serum and a nasopharyngeal or oropharyngeal swab from each participant. Over a roughly 2-month period, participants in the prospective study had the option of providing additional blood draws and questionnaires. Prospective study blood samples were shipped either frozen or at room temperature before DNA extraction.

The germline V gene specifies ENHRY as CDR1 and SYGVKD as CDR2. The CDR3 holds 13 amino acids from the cysteine to the phenylalanine. Of the read, only the CDR3 DNA is kept; its 39 bases are in frame from base 1. Trimmed from V: 5 bases; trimmed from J: 8 bases; junction bases lacking a gene match: 4. Points on this clone: The antigen it recognizes is unknown. Base-call qualities are not available, and no considerably larger clone is one nucleotide away.

The sequence links TRBV10-3 to TRBJ1-4; 8 nucleotides in the junction match TRBD1. This clonotype was obtained from a woman aged 25 to 45 who had recovered from COVID-19. The sequenced sample consisted of PBMCs or T cells enriched from blood (not recorded which). This receptor carries the CDR3 CAISPGTGEKLFF. The sequenced DNA is TGTGCCATCAGTCCCGGGACAGGAGAAAAACTGTTTTTT.